This T cell receptor beta chain originates from a study of blood T cell repertoires in COVID-19. Study overall: Collection of acute and convalescent COVID-19 samples took place in the United States, Italy and Spain.

This clone was seen a single time. Germline assignment: CDR1 SGHDT and CDR2 YYEEEE. This CDR3 has 13 amino acids. Deletions cut 0 bases from V and 6 bases from J, with 7 bases between. The method was immunoSEQ multiplex PCR; TCRdb's version includes in-frame clones alone and lacks a portion of them. The sample contains almost 500,000 clones, 80% to 90% of which appear only once. The chain links TRBV5-6 to TRBJ1-5; the D is unclear. Sequencing input: PBMCs or T cells enriched from blood (not recorded which). The TCR sequence derives from a woman aged 55 to 70 who had recovered from COVID-19. The CDR3 here is CASSLAGSQPQHF. As DNA, the CDR3 is TGTGCCAGCAGCTTGGCAGGATCTCAGCCCCAGCATTTT.